These 9 T cell receptor beta chains share one sample of origin, sequenced in a study of vaccination and CD4 T cells after COVID-19. Cultured CD4+ T-cell DNA underwent Oncomine TCR Beta short-read sequencing. In TCRdb, the PCR reads were re-called with MiXCR into one record per CDR3 protein. The sample includes approximately 5,000 distinct CDR3 sequences, 70% to 80% of them seen just once. Their cognate antigens are unknown. Treatment in this sample: approximately 9-day PBMC culture with coronavirus spike peptide pools or control peptides (ViraFEST assay). The sequencing input was CD4+ T cells from blood, cultured in vitro. These receptors came from a human donor who had recovered from COVID-19.

This chain connects TRBV21-1 to TRBJ1-5; the tabulated D call, TRBD1, remains unverified against the DNA. TRBV21-1 is reported as a pseudogene. CDR3 length: 15 amino acids. The CDR3 sequence: CASRALWYSNQPQHF. As DNA, the CDR3 is TGTGCCAGCAGGGCGCTCTGGTATAGCAATCAGCCCCAGCATTTT.

The V and J genes are TRBV15 and TRBJ2-5, with D perhaps assigned TRBD1 or TRBD2 (6 bases each). Germline V gene sequence: CDR1 LNHNV, CDR2 YYDKDF (reference sequence). This CDR3 is built from 15 residues. The V end was cut by 2 bases, the J end by 1 base, with 11 bases between. The CDR3 nucleotides read TGTGCCACCAGCAGAAGAGGGGGGATCCAAGAGACCCAGTACTTC. This gives the protein CATSRRGGIQETQYF.

The chain combines TRBV7-2 with TRBJ2-7, with unresolved D. The CDR3 consists of 16 residues. The germline V gene encodes CDR1 SGHTA and CDR2 FQGNSA. Between the trimmed V and J ends, which lost 0 bases and 0 bases, there was a span of 12 bases. The CDR3 coding sequence is TGTGCCAGCAGCTTAGCGGGGTCAGTCCTCTCCTACGAGCAGTACTTC. It specifies CASSLAGSVLSYEQYF.

A note on this clonotype: Relative to the germline gene, one junction end is altered; a read error may explain this. The chain links TRBV7-7 to TRBJ2-5, with 12 bases matching TRBD1. This CDR3 contains 15 residues. Per germline, CDR1 SSHAT and CDR2 FNYEAQ (reference sequence). CDR3 in DNA: TGTGCTAGCAGTCCCGGGACAGGGGGCGAAGAGACCCAGTACTTC. It yields the protein CASSPGTGGEETQYF.

V is TRBV28 and J is TRBJ1-6; the match to TRBD1 covers 7 bases. The CDR3 is made up of 14 amino acids. V was clipped by 3 bases and J by 7 bases; unmatched bases: 3. The germline CDR1 and CDR2 sequences are MDHEN and SYDVKM. The CDR3 region has the DNA TGTGCCAGCAGTTTGACAGGGCAGAATTCACCCCTCCACTTT. The encoded protein is CASSLTGQNSPLHF.

This clonotype was seen just once. The J gene is TRBJ2-4, the V gene TRBV7-2, with 9 bases aligning to TRBD2. The V and J ends lost 2 bases and 7 bases, in that order; junction bases with no gene match: 12. Germline lookup yields CDR1 SGHTA and CDR2 FQGNSA. CDR3 size: 17 residues. The CDR3 reads CASSLIGGGDIRNIQYF. DNA for the CDR3: TGTGCCAGCAGCTTAATCGGCGGGGGGGATATTAGGAACATTCAGTACTTC.

This clonotype was detected a few times. The rearrangement uses TRBV2 and TRBJ2-2, with 13 bases aligning to TRBD2. Trimming cost V 7 bases and J 8 bases; bases outside gene matches: 7. Per germline, CDR1 SNHLY and CDR2 FYNNEI. The CDR3 consists of 15 residues. CDR3 sequence: CASNRLAGGGGELFF. The CDR3 DNA follows: TGTGCCAGCAATCGACTAGCGGGAGGAGGAGGGGAGCTGTTTTTT.

The rearrangement links TRBV24-1 to TRBJ2-2, with D unclear. Germline V gene data show CDR1 as KGHDR and CDR2 as SFDVKD. Trimming pared 2 bases from V and 6 bases from J, leaving 9 bases between. CDR3 length equals 14 residues. This chain's CDR3 is CATSDYRLPGELFF. CDR3 DNA: TGTGCCACCAGTGATTATAGACTGCCCGGGGAGCTGTTTTTT.

A few counts support this clonotype. The chain links TRBV6-2 or TRBV6-3 to TRBJ1-5, with 8 bases matching TRBD1. After removal of 4 bases from V and 0 bases from J, the junction contained 2 bases not matched to a gene. CDR1 and CDR2 (germline): MNHEY, SVGEGT. CDR3 size: 15 residues. CDR3 region: CASSWGQDSNQPQHF. In DNA, the CDR3 is TGTGCCAGCAGTTGGGGACAGGATAGCAATCAGCCCCAGCATTTT.